The rows below give T cell receptor beta chains drawn from one sample of a study of PD-1 blockade in classical Hodgkin lymphoma. Using immunoSEQ multiplex PCR, the repertoire was profiled, and TCRdb retains in-frame clones only, with some absent. The sample lists roughly 50,000 clones; roughly 89% were seen once. The specimen was peripheral blood mononuclear cells (PBMCs), collected before the fourth cycle of nivolumab. Source of these receptors: a human donor with classical Hodgkin lymphoma. The CDR3 runs from the conserved cysteine through the conserved F or W. The order of the fields is V gene, J gene, CDR3 protein.

v_call: TRBV30
j_call: TRBJ1-2
cdr3_aa: CAWSSGRVNYGYTF

v_call: TRBV12-5
j_call: TRBJ1-2
cdr3_aa: CASGRDRGLRGYTF

v_call: TRBV9
j_call: TRBJ1-2
cdr3_aa: CASSDRVGRGYTF

v_call: TRBV29-1
j_call: TRBJ2-1
cdr3_aa: CSATDRGNEQFF

v_call: TRBV7-9
j_call: TRBJ1-5
cdr3_aa: CASSLEGIGNQPQHF

v_call: TRBV19
j_call: TRBJ1-3
cdr3_aa: CASNVGNTIYF

v_call: TRBV5-1
j_call: TRBJ1-1
cdr3_aa: CASSLAGMNTEAFF

v_call: TRBV19
j_call: TRBJ2-3
cdr3_aa: CASSSTALTDTQYF

v_call: TRBV9
j_call: TRBJ2-7
cdr3_aa: CASSVGSQEAFPYEQYF

v_call: TRBV30
j_call: TRBJ1-5
cdr3_aa: CAWSAIAGDQPQHF

v_call: TRBV7-9
j_call: TRBJ1-2
cdr3_aa: CASSPMAPYGYTF

v_call: TRBV28
j_call: TRBJ2-3
cdr3_aa: CASSSRGPKTDTQYF

v_call: TRBV9
j_call: TRBJ2-1
cdr3_aa: CASSSSGRAYNEQFF

v_call: TRBV5-5
j_call: TRBJ2-1
cdr3_aa: CASSLQGTSGIDEQFF

v_call: TRBV29-1
j_call: TRBJ2-7
cdr3_aa: CSVGTAYEQYF

v_call: TRBV7-8
j_call: TRBJ2-1
cdr3_aa: CASSWDRLVNEQFF

v_call: TRBV28
j_call: TRBJ2-3
cdr3_aa: CASSFRWGLAETDTQYF

v_call: TRBV27
j_call: TRBJ2-1
cdr3_aa: CASSTTDWTPWQFF

v_call: TRBV30
j_call: TRBJ2-7
cdr3_aa: CAWSKTGGATEQYF

v_call: TRBV6-1
j_call: TRBJ2-7
cdr3_aa: CASSVTHTEQYF

v_call: TRBV16
j_call: TRBJ1-1
cdr3_aa: CASSQSGQLNTEAFF

v_call: TRBV5-1
j_call: TRBJ1-4
cdr3_aa: CASSLGRKGEKLFF

v_call: TRBV2
j_call: TRBJ2-7
cdr3_aa: CASRAGTGAGEQYF

v_call: TRBV9
j_call: TRBJ2-3
cdr3_aa: CASSVDLESGPDTQYF

v_call: TRBV12-5
j_call: TRBJ2-1
cdr3_aa: CASGLGPSEQFF

v_call: TRBV19
j_call: TRBJ2-5
cdr3_aa: CASSSTGGRMRETQYF

v_call: TRBV7-2
j_call: TRBJ2-1
cdr3_aa: CASSLGGSGRSYNEQFF

v_call: TRBV5-4
j_call: TRBJ2-3
cdr3_aa: CASRKDLVGTDTQYF

v_call: TRBV14
j_call: TRBJ2-7
cdr3_aa: CASSLVPGGSEQYF

v_call: TRBV30
j_call: TRBJ1-1
cdr3_aa: CAWSIIRRVNTEAFF

v_call: TRBV29-1
j_call: TRBJ2-7
cdr3_aa: CSVEGVGYEQYF

v_call: TRBV19
j_call: TRBJ2-7
cdr3_aa: CASSRGPPTYEQYF

v_call: TRBV5-1
j_call: TRBJ2-7
cdr3_aa: CASSSGGTGYEQYF

v_call: TRBV10-3
j_call: TRBJ1-4
cdr3_aa: CAISDRDFAGDEKLFF

v_call: TRBV30
j_call: TRBJ2-7
cdr3_aa: CAWSVGTGSEQYF

v_call: TRBV10-1
j_call: TRBJ2-2
cdr3_aa: CASRPGQGDTGELFF

v_call: TRBV9
j_call: TRBJ2-7
cdr3_aa: CASSKGQGSYEQYF

v_call: TRBV4-1
j_call: TRBJ2-6
cdr3_aa: CASSQATGGAGANVLTF

v_call: TRBV30
j_call: TRBJ1-3
cdr3_aa: CAWSVQTGNTIYF

v_call: TRBV5-1
j_call: TRBJ2-7
cdr3_aa: CASSRLADYYEQYF

v_call: TRBV5-1
j_call: TRBJ1-1
cdr3_aa: CASSPYLQGRNTEAFF